These 18 T cell receptor beta chains were sequenced from one sample in a study of blood T cells in healthy people across ages (dated by TCRdb to the mid-2010s). The library was prepared using 5' RACE. Instrument used: Illumina HiSeq 2500. A second PCR of about 7 to 12 cycles was run with a J-beta primer mix and a sample-barcoded 5' primer. TCRdb redid the processing of the public reads, applying fastp at Q25 and MiXCR, and retained in-frame beta chains. Entries are consolidated by CDR3 protein sequence, retaining the most common genes and DNA. In all, the sample holds about 970,000 distinct CDR3 sequences, and 51% of those were seen once. About a fifth of the sample lies in the top ten. The sample comprised blood. All receptors come from a woman aged 55-75 years in good health.

The CDR3 spells CASSFLARNEQFF. DNA for the CDR3: TGTGCCAGCAGCTTCCTAGCGAGGAATGAGCAGTTCTTC. The chain uses TRBV5-8 and TRBJ2-1; possibly TRBD2 for D (6 bases). This CDR3 has 13 residues. V was pared by 2 bases and J by 7 bases, with 10 bases between. Germline V gene data show CDR1 as SGHTS and CDR2 as YDEGEE.

The genes are TRBV4-1 and TRBJ2-7, with 10 bases matching TRBD2. The J segment lost 4 bases and the V segment lost 1 base, leaving 13 bases of the junction unmatched. Germline lookup yields CDR1 MGHRA and CDR2 YSYEKL. The CDR3 is 18 residues long. DNA of the CDR3: TGCGCCAGCAGCCAAGGCCTAATCCTAGCGGGAGTTCGTTACGAGCAGTACTTC. Amino acid sequence: CASSQGLILAGVRYEQYF.

There are many counts of this clonotype. This chain connects TRBV10-3 to TRBJ2-1; 13 nucleotides align to TRBD2. This CDR3 spans 14 amino acids. Germline lookup yields CDR1 ENHRY and CDR2 SYGVKD. V lost 6 bases, J lost 7 bases, and 3 bases stayed unmatched. CDR3 sequence reads: CAISGLAGANEQFF. DNA for the CDR3: TGTGCCATCAGCGGACTAGCGGGAGCTAATGAGCAGTTCTTC.

The chain has TRBV5-1 and TRBJ1-2; no clear D gene. The ends were cut back, 1 base at V and 5 bases at J, with 9 bases in the middle. The germline V gene has CDR1 SGHRS and CDR2 YFSETQ. The CDR3 has 13 residues. DNA for the CDR3: TGCGCCAGCAGCTTGAATGGCGGATATGGCTACACCTTC. Protein: CASSLNGGYGYTF.

Ten or more counts support this clonotype. V usage is TRBV4-2 and J usage is TRBJ2-3; D is ambiguous. V gave up 2 bases and J gave up 5 bases, with 8 bases separating them. The CDR3 is made up of 13 amino acids. Germline CDR1 LGHNA, CDR2 YNFKEQ. CDR3 nucleotide sequence: TGTGCCAGCAGCCAATCGTCTCTAGATACGCAGTATTTT. It codes for CASSQSSLDTQYF.

This clonotype was counted between two and nine times. The chain joins TRBV7-9 to TRBJ1-4; TRBD1 agrees at 7 bases. The CDR3 runs to 16 residues. The ends lost 3 bases at V and 6 bases at J; junction bases unmatched: 10. CDR1 is SEHNR, CDR2 FQNEAQ, per germline (reference sequence). The CDR3 DNA reads as TGTGCCAGCAGCTTCCTGCCAGGGGGGTTTCATGAAAAACTGTTTTTT. It encodes CASSFLPGGFHEKLFF.

In this sample, this clonotype turned up a few times. The genes are TRBV27 and TRBJ2-1, with 14 bases aligning to TRBD2. Germline CDR1 MNHEY, CDR2 SMNVEV (reference sequence). V gave up 5 bases and J gave up 9 bases; unmatched junction bases: 6. This CDR3 has 15 amino acids. In DNA, the CDR3 is TGTGCCAGCAGTCCTGGGACTAGCGGGAGAGGTGAGCAGTTCTTC. Protein product: CASSPGTSGRGEQFF.

V is TRBV27 and J is TRBJ1-2, with D maybe TRBD1 (5 bases). Germline-derived CDR1 and CDR2 are MNHEY and SMNVEV (reference sequence). Trimming shortened V by 0 bases and J by 4 bases, and 15 bases separated the two germline ends. The CDR3 runs to 16 residues. This CDR3 reads CASSLSVQVLGYGYTF. The CDR3 DNA sequence: TGTGCCAGCAGTTTATCCGTACAGGTTCTCGGCTATGGCTACACCTTC.

Worth noting for this clonotype: An end of the junction does not agree with germline; a read error may underlie this. The rearrangement joins TRBV6-6 to TRBJ2-5; the D gene could be TRBD1 or TRBD2 (5 bases each). Germline lookup yields CDR1 MNHNY and CDR2 SVGAGI (reference sequence). The CDR3 totals 14 residues. Written as DNA, the CDR3 is TGTGCCAGCAGTTACCCCAGCGTCAGGGAGACCCGGTACTTC. The encoded protein is CASSYPSVRETRYF.

The chain joins TRBV7-6 to TRBJ2-3, with 7 bases lining up with TRBD1. The V gene's germline CDR1 is SGHVS and CDR2 FNYEAQ. The CDR3 is 17 residues long. V was pared by 5 bases and J by 2 bases, with 13 bases of the junction left unmatched. The CDR3 DNA follows: TGTGCCAGCAGCGGACCGACAGGGTCTCGCCACACAGATACGCAGTATTTT. Translating gives CASSGPTGSRHTDTQYF.

This chain uses TRBV20-1 with TRBJ2-1, with 7 bases identical to TRBD2. This CDR3 is built from 15 residues. The trim removed 3 bases at V and 1 base at J, leaving 6 bases unmatched. CDR1 DFQATT and CDR2 SNEGSKA come from the germline V gene (reference sequence). The CDR3: CSASGGTISYNEQFF. The DNA for the CDR3 is TGCAGTGCTAGTGGTGGGACTATTTCCTACAATGAGCAGTTCTTC.

The J gene is TRBJ2-7, the V gene TRBV20-1; D is undetermined. The V gene lost 3 bases and the J gene lost 0 bases, with 6 bases spanning the gap. Germline lookup yields CDR1 DFQATT and CDR2 SNEGSKA (reference sequence). The CDR3 extends over 12 amino acids. CDR3 region: CSASLGSYEQYF. The CDR3 nucleotides read TGCAGTGCTAGTTTAGGCTCCTACGAGCAGTACTTC.

The rearrangement links TRBV7-6 to TRBJ1-5; 7 bases map to TRBD1. In germline, CDR1 is SGHVS, CDR2 FNYEAQ. The CDR3 spans 16 residues. Trimming cost V 1 base and J 6 bases; bases outside gene matches: 9. The CDR3 sequence is CASSLVGRGIRQPQHF. CDR3 bases: TGTGCCAGCAGCTTAGTTGGCAGGGGGATTCGTCAGCCCCAGCATTTT.

V gene TRBV20-1 combines with J gene TRBJ2-7; possibly TRBD2 for D (5 bases). Trimming left V 6 bases short and J 4 bases short, with 16 bases between. The CDR3 is made up of 13 amino acids. The germline V gene encodes CDR1 DFQATT and CDR2 SNEGSKA (reference sequence). The DNA of the CDR3 is TGCAGTGCGGTGAAGCGAGGACTTTACGAGCAGTACTTC. Amino acids: CSAVKRGLYEQYF.

The chain has TRBV7-2 and TRBJ2-3; 9 bases fit TRBD2. The germline gives CDR1 SGHTA, CDR2 FQGNSA. CDR3 length equals 16 residues. Losses at the gene ends were 8 bases for V and 2 bases for J; bases not matched to a gene: 11. The CDR3 reads CASALGTSRHTDTQYF. CDR3 nucleotides: TGTGCCAGCGCCCTAGGGACTAGCCGACACACAGATACGCAGTATTTT.

This clonotype was counted between two and nine times. V and J are TRBV7-9 and TRBJ2-7, with 8 nucleotides matching TRBD2. Per the germline V gene, CDR1 is SEHNR and CDR2 is FQNEAQ (reference sequence). This CDR3 comprises 16 residues. Germline trimming cut 2 bases from V and 0 bases from J; bases unmatched to any gene: 6. The CDR3 protein is CASSLKEREFSYEQYF. In nucleotides, the CDR3 is TGTGCCAGCAGCTTAAAGGAGCGGGAGTTCTCCTACGAGCAGTACTTC.

V usage is TRBV4-1 and J usage is TRBJ2-1; a weak D match, TRBD1 (7 bases). This CDR3 is 18 amino acids long. CDR1 and CDR2 from the germline V gene are MGHRA and YSYEKL. With 0 bases removed from V and 4 bases from J, the gap between germline ends came to 19 bases. Written as DNA, the CDR3 is TGCGCCAGCAGCCAAGAAGGTACCCCGACAGGGAGGTACAATGAGCAGTTCTTC. Protein sequence: CASSQEGTPTGRYNEQFF.

This clonotype was seen only a few times. CDR3 residues: CASSWGTGLQETQYF. CDR3 nucleotide sequence: TGTGCCAGCAGCTGGGGGACAGGCCTACAAGAGACCCAGTACTTC. The J gene is TRBJ2-5, the V gene TRBV11-2; 8 bases align to TRBD1. V lost 4 bases to trimming and J lost 2 bases; unmatched junction nucleotides: 6. CDR1 and CDR2 (germline): SGHAT, FQNNGV. The CDR3 consists of 15 residues.